Each of the 7 T cell receptor beta chains below was sequenced from the same sample in a study of regulatory T cells in long-lasting Graves disease. Libraries of TCR beta came from iRepertoire HTBI primers plus Arm-PCR of CDR3 regions. TCRdb independently ran MiXCR on the multiplex PCR reads; one entry per CDR3 protein. The sample contains over 450,000 distinct CDR3 sequences, about 12% of which appear only once. Time point noted: newly diagnosed GD, antithyroid drugs for less than 3 months. Following extraction of RNA from PBMCs, that RNA was used to make the TCR library. The sample was also reused in another study, on T cells in Graves' hyperthyroidism and ophthalmopathy.

The source material was peripheral blood mononuclear cells (PBMCs), sampled at new diagnosis, from a patient treated with antithyroid drugs. Every receptor here comes from a woman aged 25 to 39 with Graves disease.

This clonotype occurred many times. The CDR3 spells CASSPRTGSNYGYTF. As DNA, the CDR3 is TGTGCCAGTAGTCCCCGGACAGGATCCAACTATGGCTACACCTTC. This chain links TRBV19 with TRBJ1-2; 7 bases map to TRBD1. J lost 2 bases, V lost 5 bases, and 8 bases had no gene match. There are 15 residues in the CDR3. CDR1 is LNHDA and CDR2 is SQIVND in the germline V gene (reference sequence).

V gene TRBV10-3 combines with J gene TRBJ2-7; D call uncertain. The germline CDR1 and CDR2 sequences are ENHRY and SYGVKD. The CDR3 loop spans 17 amino acids. V lost 5 bases and J lost 2, with 22 bases in between. CDR3 coding DNA: TGTGCCATCAGTACTTCAAAGGGCCTAAAAGGCCCCTACGAGCAGTACTTC. This sequence encodes CAISTSKGLKGPYEQYF.

This clonotype has more than one count but fewer than ten. V and J are TRBV28 and TRBJ1-2, with D hard to call. The germline gives CDR1 MDHEN, CDR2 SYDVKM. This CDR3 is 15 amino acids long. Between the trimmed V and J ends, which lost 1 base and 4 bases, there was a span of 13 bases. CDR3 DNA: TGTGCCAGCAGTTTATCCACCGACCTTTTCTATGGCTACACCTTC. As protein: CASSLSTDLFYGYTF.

Only a few counts were recorded for this clonotype. Since no conserved phenylalanine or tryptophan closes the CDR3, a read error is the likely cause. It is unclear where the CDR3 begins or ends on the DNA, so no DNA is shown, and the CDR3 is as TCRdb lists it. This sequence joins TRBV13 and TRBJ2-3; the table calls TRBD2, which could not be checked here. Germline assignment: CDR1 PRHDT and CDR2 FYEKMQ (reference sequence). The CDR3 extends over 12 residues, inclusive of both ends. The CDR3 spells CASSFLAGEATV.

The chain recombines TRBV5-1 with TRBJ1-2; no definite D call. V was trimmed by 0 bases and J by 4 bases, leaving 10 bases between them. Per germline, CDR1 SGHRS and CDR2 YFSETQ. The CDR3 has 14 amino acids. The DNA of the CDR3 is TGCGCCAGCAGCTTGGGACGGGGTGGCTATGGCTACACCTTC. Its protein product is CASSLGRGGYGYTF. Looking up the rest from reference TRBV5-1 and TRBJ1-2 gives the full variable domain: KAGVTQTPRYLIKTRGQQVTLSCSPISGHRSVSWYQQTPGQGLQFLFEYFSETQRNKGNFPGRFSGRQFSNSRSEMNVSTLELGDSALYLCASSLGRGGYGYTFGSGTRLTVV.

The J gene is TRBJ2-1, the V gene TRBV18; TRBD1 matches at 7 bases. CDR1 is KGHSH and CDR2 is LQKENI in the germline V gene. The CDR3 consists of 21 residues. Trimming at V came to 2 bases and at J to 0 bases, leaving 19 bases not matched to a gene. The CDR3, as DNA: TGTGCCAGCTCACCAACCACTCTTCCAGGGTACAGGGGTGGCTCCTACAATGAGCAGTTCTTC. Protein sequence: CASSPTTLPGYRGGSYNEQFF.

This clonotype was seen at least ten times. The J gene is TRBJ2-6, the V gene TRBV11-2, with D uncertain. Trimming pared 5 bases from V and 1 base from J, leaving 9 bases between. Germline loops: CDR1 SGHAT, CDR2 FQNNGV. The CDR3 sequence is 15 residues long. In nucleotides, the CDR3 is TGTGCCAGCAGCCCGAGACCATCTGGGGCCAACGTCCTGACTTTC. The encoded protein is CASSPRPSGANVLTF.